This TCR beta chain appears in the sequencing data of a study of cytomegalovirus exposure and HLA in healthy donors. Trimming took 2 bases from V and 6 from J; bases not matched to a gene: 10. The CDR3 loop spans 15 amino acids. The germline V gene has CDR1 MNHEY and CDR2 SMNVEV (reference sequence). PCR employed 60 Vbeta and 13 Jbeta primers. Profiled with immunoSEQ multiplex PCR; TCRdb holds only in-frame clones, not every one. The data show fewer than 250,000 clones, 80% to 90% seen once. General observations from the study: As a later analysis revealed, most CMV-associated TCR beta chains appeared HLA-restricted. Accurate predictions that matched the HLA-A and HLA-B alleles of most subjects were reportedly made from TCR beta sequences.

Donors consisted of healthy bone marrow donors. This clone was detected a few times. Its antigen is undetermined. This chain links TRBV27 with TRBJ2-7; TRBD1 agrees at 7 bases. Sequencing input: PBMCs. This TCR was recovered from a man aged 35 to 55 in good health and CMV-seropositive. CDR3 bases: TGTGCCAGCAGTTTAGTGACAGGGAAGCTTCTCGAGCAGTACTTC. Translating it yields CASSLVTGKLLEQYF.